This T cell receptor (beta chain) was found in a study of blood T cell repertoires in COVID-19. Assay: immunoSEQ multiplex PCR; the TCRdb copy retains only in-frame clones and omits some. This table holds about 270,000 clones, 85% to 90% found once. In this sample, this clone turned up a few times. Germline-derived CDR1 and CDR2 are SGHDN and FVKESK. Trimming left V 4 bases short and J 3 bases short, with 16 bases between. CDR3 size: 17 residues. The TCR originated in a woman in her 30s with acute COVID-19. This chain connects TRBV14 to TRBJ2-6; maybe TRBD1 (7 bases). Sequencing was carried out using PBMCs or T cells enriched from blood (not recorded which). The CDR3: CASSPGTARGGANVLTF. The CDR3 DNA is TGTGCCAGCAGCCCCGGGACAGCGCGGGGTGGGGCCAACGTCCTGACTTTC.